This T cell receptor (beta chain) is from a study of blood T cell repertoires in COVID-19 (dated by TCRdb to about 2020). Regarding the complete study: Collaborator samples came from the United States, Italy and Spain and covered acute and convalescent phases of COVID-19. A freely available public database, intended as a resource for researchers studying the immune response to SARS-CoV-2, is where the repertoires were released. Subjects who had been exposed to COVID-19, were actively infected with it, or had recovered from it provided the deeply sampled blood TCRbeta repertoires that made up the dataset. Samples came from the ongoing ImmuneRACE study (first 160 participants) plus 1,254 subjects from 6 global collaborators. A de-identified subject ID, COVID-19 status, age in years and sex were almost always included in the sample metadata. Where available, HLA class I and class II types were taken from metadata supplied by the sample provider and were not determined by assay-based typing. The prospective study material was composed of cDNA or gDNA derived from T cells, B-cell-depleted T cells, or PBMCs.

The immunoSEQ Assay, a bias-controlled multiplex PCR, was used to amplify TCRbeta CDR3 regions from genomic DNA. As for the authors' bioinformatics: Within the assay, amplification of reference gene primers was used to estimate how many nucleated cells each sample contained. Sequence reads were collapsed and filtered to measure the absolute abundance of every unique TCRbeta CDR3 rearrangement. Productive Simpson clonality was computed per sample as the square root of Simpson's diversity index over productive rearrangements. This immuneACCESS table, as held by TCRdb, lists in-frame sequences with V and J called but not all clones. Of the missing ones, under half trace to an unresolved V gene in checked studies; the others have no known cause. Clone size and the V and J calls come from that table; the DNA yielded D and trimming. For this sample there are over 100,000 clones; 80% to 85% appear just once. 0.7% to 0.85% of the sample belongs to the ten largest clones.

The collaborating institutions used their own protocols to collect whole blood in K2EDTA tubes. For TCRbeta analysis, collaborators shipped samples in one of three forms: frozen whole blood, isolated PBMCs, or DNA extracted from either of those sample types. Points the paper makes about the study in general: Clinical and demographic metadata were provided uncurated, with the amount varying by source and participant.

V is trimmed back by 6 bases and J by 4 bases, and the junction contains 4 bases that no gene match accounts for. Via the germline V gene, CDR1 is SNHLY and CDR2 FYNNEI. The CDR3, from cysteine to phenylalanine, totals 13 residues. CDR3 DNA is the only sequence kept; it has 39 bases, read in frame from the first base. With regard to this clone: There is no known antigen for this receptor. No much larger clone is present one base from it, and per-base qualities are unavailable.

The TCR was taken from a woman between 70 and 85 years old with acute or convalescent COVID-19. The material sequenced was peripheral blood. Recombination connected TRBV2 to TRBJ2-7, with TRBD2 identical over 9 junction bases. The CDR3: CASRSGRKYEQYF. The nucleotide sequence reads as follows: TGTGCCAGCAGAAGCGGGAGGAAGTACGAGCAGTACTTC.